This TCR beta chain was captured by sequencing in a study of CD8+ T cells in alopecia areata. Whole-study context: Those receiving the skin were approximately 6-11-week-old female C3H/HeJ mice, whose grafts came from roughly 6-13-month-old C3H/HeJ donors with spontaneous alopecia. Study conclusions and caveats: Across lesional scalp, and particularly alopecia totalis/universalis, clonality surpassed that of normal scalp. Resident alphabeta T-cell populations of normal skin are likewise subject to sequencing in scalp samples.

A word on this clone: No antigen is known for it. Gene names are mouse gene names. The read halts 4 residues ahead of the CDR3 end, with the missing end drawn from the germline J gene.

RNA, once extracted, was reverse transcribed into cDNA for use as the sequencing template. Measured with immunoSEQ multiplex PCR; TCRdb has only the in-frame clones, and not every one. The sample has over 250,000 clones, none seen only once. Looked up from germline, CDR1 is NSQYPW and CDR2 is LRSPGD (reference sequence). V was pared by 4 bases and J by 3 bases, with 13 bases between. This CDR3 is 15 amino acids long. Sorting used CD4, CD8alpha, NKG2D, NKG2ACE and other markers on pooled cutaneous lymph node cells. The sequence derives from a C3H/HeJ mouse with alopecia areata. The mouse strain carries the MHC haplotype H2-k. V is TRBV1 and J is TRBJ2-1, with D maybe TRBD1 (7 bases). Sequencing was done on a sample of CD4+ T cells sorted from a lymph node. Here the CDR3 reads CTCSGGGGVYAEQFF. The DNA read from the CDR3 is TGCACCTGCAGTGGAGGAGGGGGCGTCTATGCT.